This T cell receptor beta chain was obtained from a study of blood T cell repertoires in COVID-19 (dated by TCRdb to the early 2020s). About the full investigation: Samples covering the acute and convalescent phases of COVID-19 were provided by collaborators in the United States, Italy and Spain. The prospective study material was composed of cDNA or gDNA derived from T cells, B-cell-depleted T cells, or PBMCs. The dataset comprised deeply sampled blood TCRbeta repertoires from subjects exposed to, actively infected with, or recovered from COVID-19. The repertoires were released in a freely available public database meant as a resource for research on the immune response to SARS-CoV-2. The samples were drawn from two sources: the first 160 participants of the ongoing ImmuneRACE study, and 1,254 subjects contributed by 6 global collaborators. Nearly every sample came with metadata listing a de-identified subject ID, COVID-19 status, age in years and sex. HLA class I and class II types, where available, came from metadata supplied by the sample provider rather than from assay-based typing. What the study reported, not specific to this receptor: The quantity of clinical and demographic metadata differed by source and by participant and was supplied without curation.

For this clone: It lacks a known antigen. Base qualities were left out, and no much larger clone turns up one base away.

For CDR1 and CDR2, the germline V gene (reference sequence) lists LNHDA and SQIVND. From the cysteine through the phenylalanine, the CDR3 covers 14 amino acids. Only the CDR3 portion is preserved as DNA: 42 bases, with reading frame beginning at the first base. V and J lose 6 bases and 5 bases, and a span of 13 bases separates them. TCRbeta CDR3 regions were amplified from genomic DNA by means of the immunoSEQ Assay, a bias-controlled multiplex PCR. In the original analysis: Within the assay, amplification of reference gene primers was used to estimate how many nucleated cells each sample contained. To quantify the absolute abundance of each unique TCRbeta CDR3 rearrangement, sequence reads were collapsed and filtered. Productive Simpson clonality was computed per sample as the square root of Simpson's diversity index over productive rearrangements. TCRdb re-hosts the immuneACCESS table, in-frame sequences only. Its copies lack some clones; in the studies checked, an unresolved V gene accounts for under half of them, and the cause for the rest is not known. That table furnishes V, J and clone size, whereas the DNA furnished D and trimming. The sample records some 90,000 clones, approximately 82% of which are singletons. The top ten clones comprise around 10% of the sample.

The collaborating institutions used their own protocols to collect whole blood in K2EDTA tubes. Collaborator samples were shipped for TCRbeta analysis as frozen whole blood, isolated PBMCs, or DNA extracted from either sample type. This TCR came from a human donor in a cohort sampled during active COVID-19. Sequencing was done on a sample of peripheral blood. The chain is assembled from TRBV19 and TRBJ1-4; no D gene is confidently identified. The nucleotides read TGTGCCAGTAGCCAGGAAGTCAGAAATGAAAAACTGTTTTTT. Translated, it gives CASSQEVRNEKLFF. Joined to the reference TRBV19 and TRBJ1-4 proteins, this CDR3 gives the full variable domain: DGGITQSPKYLFRKEGQNVTLSCEQNLNHDAMYWYRQDPGQGLRLIYYSQIVNDFQKGDIAEGYSVSREKKESFPLTVTSAQKNPTAFYLCASSQEVRNEKLFFGSGTQLSVL.